This T cell receptor beta chain was identified during a study of T cell repertoires in cytomegalovirus infection (dated by TCRdb to between 2019 and 2020). General notes on the study: Donor HLA type was relevant to the analysis, as public TCR beta signatures indicated carriage of CMV infection together with the matching HLA type. General study outcomes and caveats: Carriers of CMV infection plus the relevant HLA type were discriminated by the cumulative frequency of public TCR beta family members in the study cohort and in an independent roughly 400-donor cohort. The ex vivo response was dominated by HLA-C-restricted CMV-specific TCR beta clonotypes, which also provided the single most frequent clonotype in two of eight donors.

Of note for this clonotype: Its binding antigen is unknown. Per-nucleotide qualities are absent, and no much larger clonotype sits a single base away.

The CDR3 goes from the cysteine to the phenylalanine over 16 residues. The sequence is cut down to CDR3 DNA, 48 bases in frame from base 1. Trimming removed 5 bases from V and 2 bases from J, leaving 18 bases between the germline ends. The CDR1 and CDR2 encoded by the germline V gene (reference sequence) are SEHNR and FQNEAQ. The reads were generated on an Illumina HiSeq 1500. The public reads were run again by TCRdb, first through fastp at Q25 and then through MiXCR, and only productive beta chains were kept. A single entry per CDR3 protein holds the most common genes and DNA from its merged rows. The sample table shows a few hundred thousand distinct CDR3 sequences, and 17% are seen once. More than 10% of the sample is taken by the ten largest.

This sequence originates from a human donor in good health (CMV status not recorded). Some clones in this sample may be carry-over from other donors' samples. The chain employs TRBV7-9 and TRBJ1-1, with the D gene not confidently named. Sequenced material: PBMCs. This receptor carries the CDR3 CASSPHRFGTNTEAFF. The DNA sequence is TGTGCCAGCAGCCCACACCGGTTCGGTACTAACACTGAAGCTTTCTTT.